Following are 25 T cell receptor beta chains from one sample sequenced in a study of technical replicates of blood from a few donors. Assay: immunoSEQ multiplex PCR; the TCRdb copy retains only in-frame clones and omits some. The sample holds some 57,000 clones; more than 95% are singletons and the top ten take approximately 0.19%. Material: T cells isolated from PBMCs. Receptor source: a human donor in good health.

This clone has only one observation. The chain joins TRBV30 to TRBJ1-2; 7 bases match TRBD1. Germline values: CDR1 GTSNPN, CDR2 SVGIG (reference sequence). The trim removed 5 bases at V and 4 bases at J, leaving 7 bases unmatched. CDR3 length: 13 amino acids. This chain's CDR3 is CAWAPGTAYGYTF. The CDR3 coding sequence is TGTGCCTGGGCCCCCGGGACAGCCTATGGCTACACCTTC.

CDR3 coding DNA: TGTGCCAGCTCCTTGGACGAGGGGGCCACTGAAGCTTTCTTT. Encoded protein: CASSLDEGATEAFF. The V call is TRBV2, the J call TRBJ1-1; 7 nucleotides align to TRBD1. The V and J ends lost 8 bases and 4 bases, in that order; junction bases with no gene match: 10. CDR1 and CDR2 from the germline V gene are SNHLY and FYNNEI. CDR3 length: 14 amino acids.

This clone was observed a few times. The chain employs TRBV10-1 and TRBJ2-1, with 8 bases identical to TRBD1. The V gene's germline CDR1 is WNHNN and CDR2 SYGVQD (reference sequence). J lost 4 bases, V lost 1 base, and 3 bases had no gene match. The length of the CDR3 is 15 residues. DNA for the CDR3: TGCGCCAGCAGTGAGTTCCAGGGGGCGTACAATGAGCAGTTCTTC. Translating gives CASSEFQGAYNEQFF.

V usage is TRBV6-6 and J usage is TRBJ1-2, with D tentatively TRBD1 (6 bases). CDR1 MNHNY and CDR2 SVGAGI come from the germline V gene (reference sequence). V lost 0 bases and J 4 bases, leaving 9 bases between the germline ends. CDR3 length: 14 residues. CDR3: CASSYSDRLYGYTF. In DNA, the CDR3 is TGTGCCAGCAGTTACTCCGACAGGCTCTATGGCTACACCTTC.

The J gene is TRBJ2-3, the V gene TRBV27; D perhaps matches TRBD2 (6 bases). The V gene lost 2 bases and the J gene lost 0 bases, with 12 bases spanning the gap. Germline V CDR1 and CDR2: MNHEY, SMNVEV (reference sequence). CDR3 length: 16 residues. CDR3 amino acids: CASSLRGTLSTDTQYF. In DNA, the CDR3 is TGTGCCAGCAGTTTACGTGGGACTTTAAGCACAGATACGCAGTATTTT.

The rearrangement uses TRBV19 and TRBJ2-7; possibly TRBD2 for D (6 bases). The V end was cut by 2 bases, the J end by 0 bases, with 11 bases between. The CDR3 totals 15 residues. The V gene's germline CDR1 is LNHDA and CDR2 SQIVND (reference sequence). The DNA for the CDR3 is TGTGCCAGTAGTATACAAGCGGGCTTCTCCTACGAGCAGTACTTC. Translating it yields CASSIQAGFSYEQYF.

CDR3 bases: TGTGCCAGCAGCTTGTGGTTAGTCTCTGGGGCCAACGTCCTGACTTTC. Translating gives CASSLWLVSGANVLTF. The rearrangement joins TRBV13 to TRBJ2-6; D not resolved. CDR3 size: 16 residues. Trimming left V 3 bases short and J 0 bases short, with 9 bases between. Per germline, CDR1 PRHDT and CDR2 FYEKMQ (reference sequence).

The chain combines TRBV25-1 with TRBJ2-5; D is possibly TRBD1 (6 bases). The CDR3 spans 14 residues. V lost 4 bases to trimming and J lost 4 bases, with 13 bases between them. In germline, CDR1 is MGHDK, CDR2 SYGVNS. CDR3 nucleotide sequence: TGTGCCAGCAGTGCGACAGGACCCAGAGAGACCCAGTACTTC. This sequence encodes CASSATGPRETQYF. Combining the CDR3 with reference TRBV25-1 and TRBJ2-5 gives the whole variable domain EADIYQTPRYLVIGTGKKITLECSQTMGHDKMYWYQQDPGMELHLIHYSYGVNSTEKGDLSSESTVSRIRTEHFPLTLESARPSHTSQYLCASSATGPRETQYFGPGTRLLVL.

The chain joins TRBV11-2 to TRBJ1-5; D might be TRBD1 (5 bases). CDR1 and CDR2 from the germline V gene are SGHAT and FQNNGV. The CDR3 contains 15 residues. Between the trimmed V and J ends, which lost 3 bases and 5 bases, there was a span of 14 bases. The CDR3 loop reads CASSLWGGADQPQHF. The CDR3 DNA sequence: TGTGCCAGCAGCTTGTGGGGTGGGGCCGATCAGCCCCAGCATTTT.

V is TRBV2 and J is TRBJ2-1; D is undetermined. This CDR3 spans 13 amino acids. Germline CDR1 SNHLY, CDR2 FYNNEI. V was trimmed by 5 bases and J by 2 bases, leaving 7 bases between them. The chain's CDR3 is CASSPNTYNEQFF. The CDR3 coding sequence is TGTGCCAGCAGTCCCAACACCTACAATGAGCAGTTCTTC.

This chain uses TRBV7-7 with TRBJ2-7, with D possibly being TRBD1 (6 bases). The germline V gene encodes CDR1 SSHAT and CDR2 FNYEAQ (reference sequence). The CDR3 is 15 residues long. Deletions cut 3 bases from V and 2 bases from J, with 14 bases between. The CDR3 nucleotides are TGTGCCAGCAGCTTCGGGCTGGGGGCGACCTACGAGCAGTACTTC. Protein product: CASSFGLGATYEQYF.

J is TRBJ1-1 and V is TRBV7-2, with D maybe TRBD1 (5 bases). CDR3 size: 13 residues. The V and J ends lost 4 bases and 9 bases respectively, with 15 bases between them. Germline V lookup: CDR1 SGHTA, CDR2 FQGNSA. The CDR3 reads CASSSDGAGKAFF. The CDR3 DNA follows: TGTGCCAGCAGCTCCGATGGAGCAGGGAAAGCTTTCTTT.

The chain has TRBV19 and TRBJ2-5; the D gene is possibly TRBD1 (6 bases). Germline CDR1 is LNHDA and CDR2 is SQIVND (reference sequence). CDR3 length equals 17 residues. V was trimmed by 0 bases and J by 4 bases, leaving 18 bases between them. Written as DNA, the CDR3 is TGTGCCAGTAGTATAGAAGGAGACAGGACCCTCCGAGAGACCCAGTACTTC. Protein: CASSIEGDRTLRETQYF.

CDR3 in DNA: TGTGCCAGCAGCTTAGCGTGGTCAGGCCCGGGCACAGATACGCAGTATTTT. It specifies CASSLAWSGPGTDTQYF. V usage is TRBV7-2 and J usage is TRBJ2-3; D is ambiguous. CDR1 and CDR2 (germline): SGHTA, FQGNSA. The CDR3 totals 17 residues. Between the trimmed V and J ends, which lost 0 bases and 1 base, there was a span of 14 bases.

This chain links TRBV28 with TRBJ1-2; no clear D gene. Germline-derived CDR1 and CDR2 are MDHEN and SYDVKM. V gave up 10 bases and J gave up 4 bases, with 22 bases separating them. This CDR3 is 15 amino acids long. CDR3 residues: CATQRLGFQGYGYTF. Written as DNA, the CDR3 is TGTGCCACCCAGAGGCTAGGTTTTCAAGGCTATGGCTACACCTTC.

The CDR3 sequence is CASSLSLGSVYEQYF. CDR3 nucleotides: TGTGCCAGCAGCTTATCCCTCGGGAGTGTCTACGAGCAGTACTTC. This chain connects TRBV7-2 to TRBJ2-7, with D perhaps TRBD2 (6 bases). V shed 2 bases and J shed 3 bases, with 14 bases lying between them. The CDR3 covers 15 residues. CDR1 is SGHTA and CDR2 is FQGNSA in the germline V gene.

The chain uses TRBV10-2 and TRBJ2-7, with 8 nucleotides matching TRBD2. This CDR3 region has 14 residues. Germline CDR1 WSHSY, CDR2 SAAADI. Unmatched junction bases numbered 8, after V lost 7 bases and J lost 3 bases. The CDR3 nucleotides are TGCGCCAGCAACGGACTAGCCGATAACTACGAGCAGTACTTC. Protein: CASNGLADNYEQYF.

J is TRBJ2-2 and V is TRBV19; tentatively, D is TRBD2 (6 bases). The CDR3 is made up of 15 amino acids. Per germline, CDR1 LNHDA and CDR2 SQIVND (reference sequence). The V end was cut by 4 bases, the J end by 5 bases, with 14 bases between. CDR3 region: CASSNPGVGTGELFF. The CDR3 DNA reads TGTGCCAGTAGTAATCCGGGAGTAGGTACCGGGGAGCTGTTTTTT.

V gene TRBV28 combines with J gene TRBJ2-2; 7 nucleotides line up with TRBD2. The CDR3 totals 14 residues. CDR1 is MDHEN and CDR2 is SYDVKM in the germline V gene. V lost 7 bases, J lost 5 bases, and 7 bases stayed unmatched. The CDR3 protein is CASIRGGTTGELFF. The CDR3 DNA follows: TGTGCCAGCATTCGGGGAGGGACGACCGGGGAGCTGTTTTTT.

The V and J genes are TRBV28 and TRBJ2-7; TRBD1 is a possible D gene (6 bases). The CDR3 sequence is 13 residues long. V lost 7 bases and J 3 bases, leaving 13 bases between the germline ends. Germline CDR1 is MDHEN and CDR2 is SYDVKM. Here the CDR3 DNA reads TGTGCCAGCAAGGGGCAGGGGAACTACGAGCAGTACTTC. Amino acids: CASKGQGNYEQYF.

The chain employs TRBV29-1 and TRBJ2-1; possibly TRBD2 for D (5 bases). The germline V and J ends were trimmed by 7 bases and 4 bases, with 17 bases remaining between them. Germline assignment: CDR1 SQVTM and CDR2 ANQGSEA. The CDR3 totals 14 residues. CDR3 sequence: CSAVTTAAYNEQFF. The DNA of the CDR3 is TGCAGCGCCGTGACTACGGCCGCTTACAATGAGCAGTTCTTC.

This clone was recorded only once. The gene calls are TRBV7-2 and TRBJ2-3; D is unresolved. Trimming took 2 bases from V and 2 from J, leaving 11 bases between them. Germline V CDR1 and CDR2: SGHTA, FQGNSA. The CDR3 is 15 residues long. CDR3 loop: CASSLYGFYTDTQYF. CDR3 in DNA: TGTGCCAGCAGCTTATACGGTTTCTACACAGATACGCAGTATTTT.

J is TRBJ2-7 and V is TRBV6-1, with 9 nucleotides matching TRBD2. The V gene end was trimmed by 7 bases and the J gene end by 4 bases; junction bases not matched to a gene: 11. This CDR3 spans 15 amino acids. In germline, CDR1 is MNHNS, CDR2 SASEGT. The CDR3 sequence is CASTTSSGGLYEQYF. DNA for the CDR3: TGTGCCAGCACCACAAGCAGCGGGGGGCTTTACGAGCAGTACTTC.

The chain carries TRBV25-1 and TRBJ1-6; the match to TRBD1 covers 11 bases. Germline lookup yields CDR1 MGHDK and CDR2 SYGVNS. Trimming removed 1 base from V and 8 bases from J; junction bases left unmatched: 7. This CDR3 has 17 amino acids. The CDR3 here is CASSEFRTGGNYSPLHF. DNA for the CDR3: TGTGCCAGCAGTGAATTTCGGACAGGGGGCAATTATTCACCCCTCCACTTT.

The CDR3 here is CASSPGLAGGTNTGELFF. CDR3 nucleotides: TGTGCCAGCAGCCCTGGACTTGCGGGAGGGACGAACACCGGGGAGCTGTTTTTT. The chain recombines TRBV7-6 with TRBJ2-2; TRBD2 aligns across 9 bases. Germline V gene lookup returns CDR1 SGHVS and CDR2 FNYEAQ. The CDR3 spans 18 residues. V was pared by 5 bases and J by 0 bases, with 10 bases of the junction left unmatched. Together with reference TRBV7-6 and TRBJ2-2, the CDR3 gives the full variable domain: GAGVSQSPRYKVTKRGQDVALRCDPISGHVSLYWYRQALGQGPEFLTYFNYEAQQDKSGLPNDRFSAERPEGSISTLTIQRTEQRDSAMYRCASSPGLAGGTNTGELFFGEGSRLTVL.